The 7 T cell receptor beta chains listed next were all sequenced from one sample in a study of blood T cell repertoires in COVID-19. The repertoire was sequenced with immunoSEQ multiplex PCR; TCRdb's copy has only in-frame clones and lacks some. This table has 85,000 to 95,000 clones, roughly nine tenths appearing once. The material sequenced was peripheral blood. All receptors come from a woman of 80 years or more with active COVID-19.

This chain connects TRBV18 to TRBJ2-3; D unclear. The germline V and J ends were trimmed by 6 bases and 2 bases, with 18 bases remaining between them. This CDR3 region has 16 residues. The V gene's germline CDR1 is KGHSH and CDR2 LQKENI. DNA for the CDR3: TGTGCCAGCTCCCGTAACTCCGTGGTCTCCACAGATACGCAGTATTTT. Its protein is CASSRNSVVSTDTQYF.

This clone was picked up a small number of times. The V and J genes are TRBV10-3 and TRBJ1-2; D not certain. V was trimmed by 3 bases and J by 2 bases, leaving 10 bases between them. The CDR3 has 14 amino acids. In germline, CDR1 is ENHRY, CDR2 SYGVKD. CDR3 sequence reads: CAISETSGNYGYTF. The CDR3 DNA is TGTGCCATCAGTGAAACGTCGGGGAACTATGGCTACACCTTC.

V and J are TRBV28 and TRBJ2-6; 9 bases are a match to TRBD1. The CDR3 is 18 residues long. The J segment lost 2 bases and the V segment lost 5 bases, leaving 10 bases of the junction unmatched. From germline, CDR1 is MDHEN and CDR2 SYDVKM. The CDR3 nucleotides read TGTGCCAGCAGTCTAATACCGGGACAGGGTCCTGGGGCCAACGTCCTGACTTTC. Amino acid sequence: CASSLIPGQGPGANVLTF.

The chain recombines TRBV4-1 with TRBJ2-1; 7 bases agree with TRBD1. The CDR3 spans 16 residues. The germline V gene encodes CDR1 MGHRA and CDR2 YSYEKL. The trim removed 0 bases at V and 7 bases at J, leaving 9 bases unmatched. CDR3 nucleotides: TGCGCCAGCAGCCAAGATGACGGGAACAGGGGAAATGAGCAGTTCTTC. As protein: CASSQDDGNRGNEQFF.

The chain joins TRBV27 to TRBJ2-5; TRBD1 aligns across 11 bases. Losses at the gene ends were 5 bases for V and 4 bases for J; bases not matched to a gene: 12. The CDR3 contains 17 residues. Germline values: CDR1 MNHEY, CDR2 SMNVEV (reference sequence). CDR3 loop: CASSRPTGTGGAETQYF. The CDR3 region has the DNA TGTGCCAGCAGTCGGCCTACCGGGACAGGGGGAGCAGAGACCCAGTACTTC.

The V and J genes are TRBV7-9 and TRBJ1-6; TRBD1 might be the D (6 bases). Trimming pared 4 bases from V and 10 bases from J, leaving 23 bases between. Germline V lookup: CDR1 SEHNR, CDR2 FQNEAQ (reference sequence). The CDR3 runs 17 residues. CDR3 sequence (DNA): TGTGCCAGCAGCTCACTTCCGGGGGGCGTTTTAGGCTCACCCCTCCACTTT. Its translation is CASSSLPGGVLGSPLHF.

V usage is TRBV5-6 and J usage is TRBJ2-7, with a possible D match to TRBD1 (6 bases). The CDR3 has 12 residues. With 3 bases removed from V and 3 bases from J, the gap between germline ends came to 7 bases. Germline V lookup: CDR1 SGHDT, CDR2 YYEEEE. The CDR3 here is CASSYRVYEQYF. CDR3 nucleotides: TGTGCCAGCAGCTACAGGGTCTACGAGCAGTACTTC.